This T cell receptor (beta chain) came from a study of blood T cell repertoires in COVID-19. Overall study context: Acute and convalescent COVID-19 samples came from the United States, Italy and Spain. PBMCs, B-cell-depleted T cells, or T cells provided the cDNA or gDNA that made up the material.

V dropped 1 base and J dropped 6 bases, with 5 bases sitting between them. The CDR3 is 11 amino acids. The germline V gene encodes CDR1 GTSNPN and CDR2 SVGIG (reference sequence). In the study's own analysis: Reference gene primer amplification yielded estimated nucleated cell counts. Clones were read by immunoSEQ multiplex PCR, and TCRdb kept only the in-frame ones, dropping some. The DNA gave D and trimming, while V, J and clone size come from that table. The sample carries about 290,000 clones, around four fifths recorded once. The chain combines TRBV30 with TRBJ2-3; D ambiguous. Sequencing was carried out using peripheral blood. This clonotype was obtained from a woman between 45 and 60 years old with active or convalescent COVID-19. The CDR3 loop is CAWSGSDTQYF. CDR3 DNA sequence: TGTGCCTGGAGTGGTAGTGATACGCAGTATTTT.